This entry describes one T cell receptor beta chain. Looked up from germline, CDR1 is SGHVS and CDR2 is FQNEAQ. The CDR3 is 17 residues long. The ends lost 4 bases at V and 4 bases at J; junction bases unmatched: 8. As handled by the study authors: Quantification of nucleated cells was approximated via reference gene primer amplification. The protocol was immunoSEQ multiplex PCR, while the TCRdb copy is restricted to in-frame clones and leaves out a portion. That table supplies the V and J calls and clone size; D and trimming were determined from the DNA. The sample includes fewer than 200,000 clones, over 75% of them seen just once. This sample stems from a study of blood T cell repertoires in COVID-19. Study background: Spain, Italy and the United States supplied samples that represented acute and convalescent COVID-19. In each case, the material was cDNA or gDNA derived from T cells, B-cell-depleted T cells, or PBMCs.

The V and J genes are TRBV7-8 and TRBJ2-2; 11 bases fit TRBD1. Sequencing was carried out using peripheral blood. The receptor was isolated from a woman aged 80 or over with acute or convalescent COVID-19. The CDR3 loop reads CASSSKPGQGGTGELFF. The CDR3, as DNA: TGTGCCAGCAGCTCAAAACCGGGACAGGGGGGCACCGGGGAGCTGTTTTTT.